The rows below give T cell receptor beta chains drawn from one sample of a study of CD8+ T cells in alopecia areata. The repertoire was sequenced with immunoSEQ multiplex PCR; TCRdb's copy has only in-frame clones and lacks some. The profile shows 200,000 or so clones, more than 30% of them singletons. Sequencing was performed on CD4+ T cells sorted from blood, taken at roughly week 30, from a patient treated with tofacitinib. Receptors originate from a human donor with alopecia areata. CDR3s include the opening cysteine and the closing phenylalanine or tryptophan. The D gene is left open where the match is weak. A row's size may be missing; if present it is once, few, many or a size class.

abundance: -; j_gene: TRBJ2-7; v_gene: TRBV29-1; d_gene: -; CDR3aa: CSVEGLGNEQYF; CDR3nt: TGCAGCGTTGAAGGTTTAGGGAACGAGCAGTACTTC
abundance: few; j_gene: TRBJ1-5; v_gene: TRBV19; d_gene: -; CDR3aa: CASSIRGTESNQPQHF; CDR3nt: TGTGCCAGTAGTATCCGCGGGACCGAGAGCAATCAGCCCCAGCATTTT
abundance: -; j_gene: TRBJ2-3; v_gene: TRBV25-1; d_gene: -; CDR3aa: CASSEQGTDTQYF; CDR3nt: TGTGCCAGCAGTGAGCAGGGCACAGATACGCAGTATTTT
abundance: -; j_gene: TRBJ1-5; v_gene: TRBV30; d_gene: -; CDR3aa: CAWSVSGNQPQHF; CDR3nt: TGTGCCTGGAGTGTAAGTGGGAATCAGCCCCAGCATTTT
abundance: -; j_gene: TRBJ1-2; v_gene: TRBV7-9; d_gene: TRBD1; CDR3aa: CASSVQGVNYGYTF; CDR3nt: TGTGCCAGCAGCGTCCAGGGGGTGAACTATGGCTACACCTTC
abundance: -; j_gene: TRBJ1-1; v_gene: TRBV2; d_gene: TRBD1; CDR3aa: CASRQQGARTEAFF; CDR3nt: TGTGCCAGCAGGCAACAGGGGGCTCGTACTGAAGCTTTCTTT
abundance: -; j_gene: TRBJ1-4; v_gene: TRBV11-2; d_gene: -; CDR3aa: CASSFRVATNEKLFF; CDR3nt: TGTGCCAGCAGCTTTCGAGTTGCAACTAATGAAAAACTGTTTTTT
abundance: few; j_gene: TRBJ1-2; v_gene: TRBV6-5; d_gene: -; CDR3aa: CASSYLDGRNGYTF; CDR3nt: TGTGCCAGCAGTTACCTCGACGGTAGAAATGGCTACACCTTC
abundance: -; j_gene: TRBJ2-3; v_gene: TRBV7-9; d_gene: TRBD2; CDR3aa: CASSLSGGTDTQYF; CDR3nt: TGTGCCAGCAGCCTTAGCGGGGGCACAGATACGCAGTATTTT
abundance: -; j_gene: TRBJ1-2; v_gene: TRBV10-2; d_gene: -; CDR3aa: CASSDRRGGYYGYTF; CDR3nt: TGCGCCAGCAGTGATCGCCGGGGGGGCTACTATGGCTACACCTTC
abundance: few; j_gene: TRBJ1-1; v_gene: TRBV18; d_gene: -; CDR3aa: CASSPVSDSEAFF; CDR3nt: TGTGCCAGCTCACCAGTTTCCGATTCTGAAGCTTTCTTT
abundance: once; j_gene: TRBJ1-4; v_gene: TRBV27; d_gene: -; CDR3aa: CASSPLGEKLFF; CDR3nt: TGTGCCAGCAGTCCCCTCGGGGAAAAACTGTTTTTT
abundance: -; j_gene: TRBJ2-3; v_gene: TRBV7-9; d_gene: TRBD1; CDR3aa: CASSFGTGKTDTQYF; CDR3nt: TGTGCCAGCAGCTTTGGGACAGGGAAGACAGATACGCAGTATTTT
abundance: -; j_gene: TRBJ1-1; v_gene: TRBV5-1; d_gene: -; CDR3aa: CASRIEQTNTEAFF; CDR3nt: TGCGCCAGCAGGATCGAACAGACGAACACTGAAGCTTTCTTT
abundance: -; j_gene: TRBJ2-5; v_gene: TRBV5-1; d_gene: TRBD2; CDR3aa: CASSRTGTSGTQETQYF; CDR3nt: TGCGCCAGCAGCCGCACCGGGACTAGCGGGACCCAAGAGACCCAGTACTTC
abundance: -; j_gene: TRBJ2-3; v_gene: TRBV30; d_gene: -; CDR3aa: CAWSEGHLGDTQYF; CDR3nt: TGTGCCTGGAGTGAGGGCCACCTCGGGGATACGCAGTATTTT
abundance: -; j_gene: TRBJ1-5; v_gene: TRBV7-2; d_gene: -; CDR3aa: CASSLGRDQPQHF; CDR3nt: TGTGCCAGCAGCTTGGGCAGGGATCAGCCCCAGCATTTT
abundance: -; j_gene: TRBJ1-1; v_gene: TRBV5-1; d_gene: -; CDR3aa: CASRDGMNTEAFF; CDR3nt: TGCGCCAGCAGGGACGGGATGAACACTGAAGCTTTCTTT
abundance: -; j_gene: TRBJ1-1; v_gene: TRBV29-1; d_gene: -; CDR3aa: CSVAQPGRVNTEAFF; CDR3nt: TGCAGCGTTGCACAACCGGGACGGGTGAACACTGAAGCTTTCTTT
abundance: -; j_gene: TRBJ1-2; v_gene: TRBV9; d_gene: TRBD1; CDR3aa: CASSPNAGTGIYGYTF; CDR3nt: TGTGCCAGCAGCCCCAACGCCGGGACAGGGATTTATGGCTACACCTTC
abundance: few; j_gene: TRBJ1-2; v_gene: TRBV28; d_gene: -; CDR3aa: CASSLTAPNYGYTF; CDR3nt: TGTGCCAGCAGTTTAACAGCTCCTAACTATGGCTACACCTTC
abundance: few; j_gene: TRBJ1-1; v_gene: TRBV7-9; d_gene: -; CDR3aa: CASSFDRSNTEAFF; CDR3nt: TGTGCCAGCAGCTTTGACAGGTCGAACACTGAAGCTTTCTTT
abundance: few; j_gene: TRBJ1-4; v_gene: TRBV7-9; d_gene: -; CDR3aa: CASSLLGRVDEKLFF; CDR3nt: TGTGCCAGCAGCTTACTTGGCAGGGTTGATGAAAAACTGTTTTTT
abundance: few; j_gene: TRBJ2-5; v_gene: TRBV11-2; d_gene: -; CDR3aa: CASSLVLTTGETQYF; CDR3nt: TGTGCCAGCAGCTTAGTCCTGACTACAGGGGAGACCCAGTACTTC
abundance: -; j_gene: TRBJ1-5; v_gene: TRBV30; d_gene: -; CDR3aa: CAWSVKGPGNQPQHF; CDR3nt: TGTGCCTGGAGTGTGAAGGGACCAGGGAATCAGCCCCAGCATTTT
abundance: few; j_gene: TRBJ2-3; v_gene: TRBV7-9; d_gene: -; CDR3aa: CASKSVGEDTQYF; CDR3nt: TGTGCCAGCAAATCCGTGGGCGAGGATACGCAGTATTTT
abundance: -; j_gene: TRBJ2-7; v_gene: TRBV18; d_gene: -; CDR3aa: CASSPGGPNPYEQYF; CDR3nt: TGTGCCAGCTCACCAGGGGGGCCGAACCCATACGAGCAGTACTTC
abundance: -; j_gene: TRBJ2-6; v_gene: TRBV30; d_gene: -; CDR3aa: CAWSAGTGANVLTF; CDR3nt: TGTGCCTGGAGTGCCGGGACTGGAGCCAACGTCCTGACTTTC
abundance: few; j_gene: TRBJ1-5; v_gene: TRBV7-9; d_gene: -; CDR3aa: CASSANSNQPQHF; CDR3nt: TGTGCCAGCAGCGCCAACAGCAATCAGCCCCAGCATTTT
abundance: few; j_gene: TRBJ2-1; v_gene: TRBV18; d_gene: TRBD1; CDR3aa: CASSPPMQGDNEQFF; CDR3nt: TGTGCCAGCTCACCACCGATGCAGGGGGACAATGAGCAGTTCTTC
abundance: few; j_gene: TRBJ1-1; v_gene: TRBV4-2; d_gene: -; CDR3aa: CASSWGAGDTEAFF; CDR3nt: TGTGCCAGCAGTTGGGGGGCTGGAGACACTGAAGCTTTCTTT
abundance: few; j_gene: TRBJ1-2; v_gene: TRBV4-1; d_gene: TRBD1; CDR3aa: CASSQGRGQGANGYTF; CDR3nt: TGCGCCAGCAGCCAAGGTCGGGGACAGGGGGCGAATGGCTACACCTTC
abundance: -; j_gene: TRBJ1-4; v_gene: TRBV4-2; d_gene: -; CDR3aa: CASSPAQGVGNEKLFF; CDR3nt: TGTGCCAGCAGCCCAGCGCAAGGAGTCGGGAATGAAAAACTGTTTTTT
abundance: few; j_gene: TRBJ2-3; v_gene: TRBV2; d_gene: TRBD1; CDR3aa: CASSRQGTDTQYF; CDR3nt: TGTGCCAGCAGTCGACAGGGGACAGATACGCAGTATTTT
abundance: once; j_gene: TRBJ1-6; v_gene: TRBV6-6; d_gene: -; CDR3aa: CASSYSSGPYNSPLHF; CDR3nt: TGTGCCAGCAGTTACTCCTCCGGGCCCTATAATTCACCCCTCCACTTT
abundance: -; j_gene: TRBJ2-3; v_gene: TRBV5-1; d_gene: -; CDR3aa: CASSLYATDTQYF; CDR3nt: TGCGCCAGCAGCTTGTACGCGACAGATACGCAGTATTTT
abundance: few; j_gene: TRBJ2-5; v_gene: TRBV5-1; d_gene: TRBD2; CDR3aa: CASSLGLAGETQYF; CDR3nt: TGCGCCAGCAGCTTGGGACTAGCGGGAGAGACCCAGTACTTC
abundance: few; j_gene: TRBJ1-4; v_gene: TRBV5-1; d_gene: -; CDR3aa: CASSSRYDNEKLFF; CDR3nt: TGCGCCAGCAGCTCGCGATATGATAATGAAAAACTGTTTTTT
abundance: -; j_gene: TRBJ1-2; v_gene: TRBV30; d_gene: -; CDR3aa: CAWSGRRGRGGYTF; CDR3nt: TGTGCCTGGAGTGGGCGGCGGGGCAGAGGAGGCTACACCTTC
abundance: -; j_gene: TRBJ1-1; v_gene: TRBV30; d_gene: TRBD1; CDR3aa: CAWRGRGGLFAEAFF; CDR3nt: TGTGCCTGGAGGGGCAGAGGGGGCTTGTTCGCTGAAGCTTTCTTT
abundance: -; j_gene: TRBJ1-6; v_gene: TRBV11-2; d_gene: TRBD1; CDR3aa: CASSSRTGGNRNSPLHF; CDR3nt: TGTGCCAGCAGCTCCAGGACAGGGGGCAATAGGAATTCACCCCTCCACTTT
abundance: -; j_gene: TRBJ2-6; v_gene: TRBV6-5; d_gene: -; CDR3aa: CASSYSGGLGANVLTF; CDR3nt: TGTGCCAGCAGTTACTCCGGGGGCTTGGGGGCCAACGTCCTGACTTTC
abundance: -; j_gene: TRBJ2-3; v_gene: TRBV30; d_gene: TRBD2; CDR3aa: CAWAGGPVNTQYF; CDR3nt: TGTGCCTGGGCGGGGGGGCCGGTGAATACGCAGTATTTT
abundance: -; j_gene: TRBJ1-2; v_gene: TRBV6-5; d_gene: -; CDR3aa: CASNPGRNYGYTF; CDR3nt: TGTGCCAGCAACCCAGGACGGAACTATGGCTACACCTTC
abundance: -; j_gene: TRBJ2-3; v_gene: TRBV2; d_gene: -; CDR3aa: CASSEGRDTQYF; CDR3nt: TGTGCCAGCAGTGAAGGGCGGGATACGCAGTATTTT
abundance: -; j_gene: TRBJ1-5; v_gene: TRBV2; d_gene: -; CDR3aa: CASKEEGSPQPQHF; CDR3nt: TGTGCCAGCAAGGAGGAGGGCTCGCCTCAGCCCCAGCATTTT
abundance: -; j_gene: TRBJ2-2; v_gene: TRBV23-1; d_gene: -; CDR3aa: CASWMTRFANTGELFF; CDR3nt: TGCGCCAGTTGGATGACCAGGTTCGCGAACACCGGGGAGCTGTTTTTT
abundance: -; j_gene: TRBJ1-1; v_gene: TRBV5-1; d_gene: TRBD1; CDR3aa: CASSWKTGAGTEAFF; CDR3nt: TGCGCCAGCAGCTGGAAAACAGGGGCCGGCACTGAAGCTTTCTTT
abundance: few; j_gene: TRBJ1-6; v_gene: TRBV7-6; d_gene: -; CDR3aa: CASSSSGLRNSPLHF; CDR3nt: TGTGCCAGCAGCTCCTCGGGACTCCGGAATTCACCCCTCCACTTT
abundance: -; j_gene: TRBJ1-6; v_gene: TRBV27; d_gene: -; CDR3aa: CASMDRPSYNSPLHF; CDR3nt: TGTGCCAGCATGGACCGGCCGTCCTATAATTCACCCCTCCACTTT
abundance: -; j_gene: TRBJ1-3; v_gene: TRBV6-5; d_gene: TRBD1; CDR3aa: CASTRQGSSGNTIYF; CDR3nt: TGTGCCAGCACCCGACAGGGAAGCTCTGGAAACACCATATATTTT
abundance: -; j_gene: TRBJ2-1; v_gene: TRBV4-2; d_gene: -; CDR3aa: CASSQDYYRPDNEQFF; CDR3nt: TGTGCCAGCAGCCAAGATTACTACCGACCAGACAATGAGCAGTTCTTC
abundance: -; j_gene: TRBJ2-1; v_gene: TRBV7-9; d_gene: TRBD2; CDR3aa: CASSYREDEQFF; CDR3nt: TGTGCCAGCAGCTACCGGGAGGATGAGCAGTTCTTC
abundance: -; j_gene: TRBJ2-4; v_gene: TRBV6-5; d_gene: -; CDR3aa: CASSPFREPKNIQYF; CDR3nt: TGTGCCAGCAGTCCCTTCAGGGAGCCCAAAAACATTCAGTACTTC
abundance: few; j_gene: TRBJ2-3; v_gene: TRBV7-2; d_gene: TRBD2; CDR3aa: CASSLGLAGGDTQYF; CDR3nt: TGTGCCAGCAGCTTGGGACTAGCGGGGGGAGATACGCAGTATTTT